In this sample, the clone carrying this TCR beta chain turned up many times. Its antigen is not known. The CDR3 runs to 13 residues. CDR1 DFQATT and CDR2 SNEGSKA come from the germline V gene (reference sequence). With 7 bases clipped from V and 10 bases from J, the junction kept 8 bases outside the gene matches. These data come from a study of breast tumors, draining lymph nodes, adjacent tissues. Overall study results and limits: Tumor repertoires ranked between lymph nodes and nontumor tissue in diversity, with V and J gene preferences.

TCRdb reprocessed the multiplex PCR reads via MiXCR and lists one record per CDR3 protein. The data contain around 150,000 distinct CDR3 sequences, about a fifth of them singletons. Axillary draining lymph nodes of breast cancer patients supplied the node samples. The gene calls are TRBV20-1 and TRBJ1-6; TRBD1 aligns across 9 bases. The sequenced sample consisted of axillary lymph node tissue. The receptor was derived from a female donor with breast cancer. Some clones in this sample may be carry-over from other donors' samples. The CDR3 DNA is TGCAGTGGTAGCGGACAGGGGAGCTCACCCCTCCACTTT. Translation: CSGSGQGSSPLHF.